This entry lists 17 T cell receptor beta chains sequenced from one sample in a study of blood T cell repertoires in COVID-19. TCRdb keeps only in-frame clones here, not all; method: immunoSEQ multiplex PCR. The sample comprises more than 95,000 clones, about 86% of which are singletons, and about 3% rests with the top ten. The sequencing sample was made of peripheral blood. Every receptor here comes from a human donor in a cohort sampled during active COVID-19.

This clone is medium-sized by share. The V call is TRBV28, the J call TRBJ1-2; D is unresolved. This CDR3 region has 12 residues. Germline loops: CDR1 MDHEN, CDR2 SYDVKM. Deletions cut 11 bases from V and 5 bases from J, with 15 bases between. Here the CDR3 DNA reads TGTGCCGTCGAGAGGAGGAGATATGGCTACACCTTC. It is translated as CAVERRRYGYTF.

The rearrangement uses TRBV20-1 and TRBJ2-7; perhaps TRBD1 as D (5 bases). The CDR3 is 12 amino acids. V lost 3 bases and J 4 bases, leaving 10 bases between the germline ends. The V gene's germline CDR1 is DFQATT and CDR2 SNEGSKA (reference sequence). The CDR3 protein is CSASKSGYEQYF. CDR3 coding DNA: TGCAGTGCTAGTAAATCAGGGTACGAGCAGTACTTC.

This clone occurred a few times. The chain carries TRBV18 and TRBJ2-1; tentative D call: TRBD2 (7 bases). With 2 bases removed from V and 5 bases from J, the gap between germline ends came to 22 bases. CDR3 size: 18 residues. CDR1 is KGHSH and CDR2 is LQKENI in the germline V gene. The CDR3 region is CASSPGEGRQARDNEQFF. DNA for the CDR3: TGTGCCAGCTCACCAGGGGAGGGAAGACAGGCCAGGGACAATGAGCAGTTCTTC.

This clone was seen just once. The V gene is TRBV5-4, the J gene TRBJ2-5, with 12 nucleotides matching TRBD2. Per the germline V gene, CDR1 is SGHNT and CDR2 is YYREEE (reference sequence). The CDR3 is 14 residues long. Germline trimming cut 6 bases from V and 5 bases from J; bases unmatched to any gene: 5. The CDR3 protein is CASNLAGGPETQYF. The CDR3, as DNA: TGTGCCAGCAACCTAGCGGGAGGGCCGGAGACCCAGTACTTC. Based on the CDR3 plus reference TRBV5-4 and TRBJ2-5, the full variable domain is ETGVTQSPTHLIKTRGQQVTLRCSSQSGHNTVSWYQQALGQGPQFIFQYYREEENGRGNFPPRFSGLQFPNYSSELNVNALELDDSALYLCASNLAGGPETQYFGPGTRLLVL.

V gene TRBV11-2 combines with J gene TRBJ1-4, with 7 positions matching TRBD1. The CDR3 consists of 14 residues. Unmatched junction bases numbered 3, after V lost 4 bases and J lost 4 bases. Germline CDR1 and CDR2: SGHAT and FQNNGV. CDR3 coding DNA: TGTGCCAGCAGCTGGGACAGCCTTAATGAAAAACTGTTTTTT. Translation: CASSWDSLNEKLFF.

The sample holds one count of this clone. The V and J genes are TRBV28 and TRBJ1-6; 7 nucleotides agree with TRBD1. There are 15 residues in the CDR3. CDR1 MDHEN and CDR2 SYDVKM come from the germline V gene. Trimming removed 6 bases from V and 7 bases from J; junction bases left unmatched: 9. CDR3 region: CASRDVGGGNSPLHF. Written as DNA, the CDR3 is TGTGCCAGCAGAGACGTAGGGGGCGGAAATTCACCCCTCCACTTT.

The V gene is TRBV16, the J gene TRBJ2-7; TRBD2 matches at 7 bases. This CDR3 contains 14 residues. Germline V gives CDR1 KGHSY, CDR2 FQNENV. V lost 3 bases to trimming and J lost 2 bases; unmatched junction nucleotides: 4. CDR3 bases: TGTGCCAGCAGCCACGGGGAGGGACCCTACGAGCAGTACTTC. It yields the protein CASSHGEGPYEQYF. The full variable domain, in which reference TRBV16 and TRBJ2-7 provide the parts outside the CDR3, is GEEVAQTPKHLVRGEGQKAKLYCAPIKGHSYVFWYQQVLKNEFKFLISFQNENVFDETGMPKERFSAKCLPNSPCSLEIQATKLEDSAVYFCASSHGEGPYEQYFGPGTRLTVT.

A few counts support this clone. The chain links TRBV5-6 to TRBJ1-4; the D gene is possibly TRBD1 (6 bases). The ends were cut back, 0 bases at V and 10 bases at J, with 16 bases in the middle. This CDR3 has 15 amino acids. Germline V gene lookup returns CDR1 SGHDT and CDR2 YYEEEE. The CDR3 here is CASSLEARGVGKLFF. DNA for the CDR3: TGTGCCAGCAGCTTGGAAGCCAGGGGCGTCGGAAAACTGTTTTTT.

The chain uses TRBV6-2 or TRBV6-3 and TRBJ2-1; tentatively, D is TRBD2 (5 bases). Germline CDR1 and CDR2: MNHEY and SVGEGT. This CDR3 spans 15 amino acids. V was pared by 6 bases and J by 6 bases, with 18 bases between. In nucleotides, the CDR3 is TGTGCCAGCAGCCTCCGACGAGAGGGTACCAATGAGCAGTTCTTC. Its translation: CASSLRREGTNEQFF.

The J gene is TRBJ1-5, the V gene TRBV5-6; 10 positions agree with TRBD1. V lost 2 bases, J lost 6 bases, and 5 bases stayed unmatched. The CDR3 runs 15 residues. CDR1 is SGHDT and CDR2 is YYEEEE in the germline V gene. CDR3 sequence: CASSFGTGVIQPQHF. The CDR3 DNA is TGTGCCAGCAGCTTTGGGACAGGGGTAATTCAGCCCCAGCATTTT. The full variable domain, rest sourced from reference TRBV5-6 and TRBJ1-5, is DAGVTQSPTHLIKTRGQQVTLRCSPKSGHDTVSWYQQALGQGPQFIFQYYEEEERQRGNFPDRFSGHQFPNYSSELNVNALLLGDSALYLCASSFGTGVIQPQHFGDGTRLSIL.

The chain recombines TRBV3-1 (or the pseudogene TRBV3-2) with TRBJ1-6; D gene unclear. Germline CDR1 LGHDT, CDR2 YNNKEL (reference sequence). The CDR3 sequence is 12 residues long. V lost 2 bases to trimming and J lost 14 bases, with 10 bases between them. Written as DNA, the CDR3 is TGTGCCAGCAGCCAACCGCGGGGATCCCTCCACTTT. Amino acid sequence: CASSQPRGSLHF.

J is TRBJ2-5 and V is TRBV6-5; possible D gene TRBD2, 6 bases. Per germline, CDR1 MNHEY and CDR2 SVGAGI. The CDR3 runs 16 residues. V lost 0 bases and J lost 5, with 16 bases in between. This CDR3 is CASSYSRSGGWETQYF. CDR3 in DNA: TGTGCCAGCAGTTACTCGAGAAGTGGGGGGTGGGAGACCCAGTACTTC.

V is TRBV27 and J is TRBJ2-5; a weak D match, TRBD2 (5 bases). This CDR3 is 14 amino acids long. The germline V gene has CDR1 MNHEY and CDR2 SMNVEV (reference sequence). V gave up 7 bases and J gave up 4 bases, with 16 bases separating them. The CDR3 region has the DNA TGTGCCAGCAAGCGGACCCTGGTAGGAGAGACCCAGTACTTC. It specifies CASKRTLVGETQYF.

This clone was detected only a few times. The gene calls are TRBV7-2 and TRBJ1-2; TRBD1 matches at 9 bases. This CDR3 is built from 15 residues. The V gene's germline CDR1 is SGHTA and CDR2 FQGNSA. V was pared by 4 bases and J by 3 bases, with 6 bases of the junction left unmatched. The CDR3 sequence: CASSSGQGRHYGYTF. The CDR3 DNA sequence: TGTGCCAGCAGCTCGGGACAGGGTAGGCACTATGGCTACACCTTC.

This clone was observed a handful of times. This chain uses TRBV6-5 with TRBJ1-5, with D maybe TRBD1 (5 bases). Germline V gene sequence: CDR1 MNHEY, CDR2 SVGAGI. Between the trimmed V and J ends, which lost 6 bases and 4 bases, there was a span of 16 bases. This CDR3 spans 15 amino acids. DNA of the CDR3: TGTGCCAGCAGACGCCCGGGGGTCGGAAATCAGCCCCAGCATTTT. Translating it yields CASRRPGVGNQPQHF.

The V gene is TRBV18, the J gene TRBJ1-6; 9 bases are a match to TRBD1. J was trimmed by 5 bases and V by 4 bases; bases with no gene match: 9. Germline CDR1 KGHSH, CDR2 LQKENI. The CDR3 extends over 17 amino acids. The CDR3 coding sequence is TGTGCCAGCTCACAGACCACAGGGGGCATTAATAATTCACCCCTCCACTTT. Translating gives CASSQTTGGINNSPLHF.

This chain links TRBV7-3 with TRBJ2-3, with 12 nucleotides matching TRBD2. The CDR3 is made up of 18 amino acids. Unmatched junction bases numbered 9, after V lost 1 base and J lost 4 bases. CDR1 is SGHTA, CDR2 FQGTGA, per germline. The DNA of the CDR3 is TGTGCCAGCAGCTTAAATTTGCTAGCGGGGGGGCCTGCAGATACGCAGTATTTT. This sequence encodes CASSLNLLAGGPADTQYF.